What follows are 30 T cell receptor beta chains derived from one specimen sequenced in a study of STAT3 mutations in large granular lymphocyte leukemia. Study results and limitations: Every T-cell large granular lymphocyte leukemia patient had at least one immunodominant TCR beta clonotype.

Antigens for these TCRs are unknown. Clones were read by immunoSEQ multiplex PCR, and TCRdb kept only the in-frame ones, dropping some. The table records 15,000 to 18,000 clones, 80% to 95% of them present only once. Sequenced material: peripheral blood mononuclear cells. The receptors were sampled from a woman in her forties or fifties with T-cell large granular lymphocyte leukemia. Some clones in this sample may be carry-over from other donors' samples.

The chain has TRBV5-1 and TRBJ2-7; D is perhaps TRBD2 (5 bases). With 1 base removed from V and 0 bases from J, the gap between germline ends came to 8 bases. The CDR3 loop spans 14 amino acids. Germline values: CDR1 SGHRS, CDR2 YFSETQ. The CDR3 bases are TGCGCCAGCAGCTTGCGGGAAAGCTCCTACGAGCAGTACTTC. Amino acids: CASSLRESSYEQYF.

This clone turned up a few times. The J gene is TRBJ2-7, the V gene TRBV27; 9 bases are shared with TRBD1. The CDR3 extends over 16 amino acids. The J segment lost 6 bases and the V segment lost 6 bases, leaving 15 bases of the junction unmatched. Per the germline V gene, CDR1 is MNHEY and CDR2 is SMNVEV (reference sequence). CDR3 bases: TGTGCCAGCAGCCGTTTGCCGGGACAGGGTTTAACCGAGCAGTACTTC. Translating it yields CASSRLPGQGLTEQYF.

The gene calls are TRBV30 and TRBJ1-3, with D unclear. The CDR3 runs to 12 residues. Germline-derived CDR1 and CDR2 are GTSNPN and SVGIG (reference sequence). Trimming removed 0 bases at V and 5 bases at J, with 5 bases between. CDR3 in DNA: TGTGCCTGGAGTGTCTCAAGAAACACCATATATTTT. Protein product: CAWSVSRNTIYF.

The chain uses TRBV18 and TRBJ2-5; 9 bases agree with TRBD1. Germline lookup yields CDR1 KGHSH and CDR2 LQKENI. The CDR3 extends over 14 amino acids. The V segment lost 8 bases and the J segment 4 bases; nucleotides outside the gene matches: 8. DNA for the CDR3: TGTGCCAGCCAAAAAGTACAGGGGGCAGAGACCCAGTACTTC. Its protein is CASQKVQGAETQYF.

V is TRBV18 and J is TRBJ2-1; maybe TRBD2 (6 bases). V gave up 3 bases and J gave up 9 bases, with 15 bases separating them. This CDR3 has 14 residues. CDR1 is KGHSH and CDR2 is LQKENI in the germline V gene. The CDR3, as DNA: TGTGCCAGCTCACCTCTACAGATGGGGGGTGAGCAGTTCTTC. Translation: CASSPLQMGGEQFF.

This chain links TRBV6-5 with TRBJ2-7; D gene ambiguous. Between the trimmed V and J ends, which lost 6 bases and 3 bases, there was a span of 18 bases. CDR3 size: 15 residues. Germline lookup yields CDR1 MNHEY and CDR2 SVGAGI. The CDR3 DNA is TGTGCCAGCAGACTCGGACGTTCTACCAGCTACGAGCAGTACTTC. Amino acid sequence: CASRLGRSTSYEQYF.

The V call is TRBV7-9, the J call TRBJ2-5; D gene ambiguous. The CDR3 extends over 16 amino acids. Trimming stripped 3 bases from V and 2 bases from J, with 16 bases between. CDR1 and CDR2 (germline): SEHNR, FQNEAQ (reference sequence). The CDR3 nucleotides read TGTGCCAGCAGCTTGGGCAACTGGGGTAGGCAAGAGACCCAGTACTTC. Amino acids: CASSLGNWGRQETQYF.

The chain joins TRBV28 to TRBJ2-2, with no clear D. Trimming left V 3 bases short and J 3 bases short, with 5 bases between. CDR1 is MDHEN, CDR2 SYDVKM, per germline. The CDR3 has 13 residues. The CDR3 protein is CASSFWYTGELFF. CDR3 bases: TGTGCCAGCAGTTTTTGGTACACCGGGGAGCTGTTTTTT.

This clone was counted only a few times. The chain is built from TRBV4-3 and TRBJ2-7; D possibly matches TRBD1 or TRBD2 (6 bases each). This CDR3 has 14 residues. Germline lookup yields CDR1 LGHNA and CDR2 YSLEER. Trimming took off 3 bases at V and 7 bases at J, with 16 bases between the two ends. CDR3 sequence reads: CASSQQGTSREQYF. DNA of the CDR3: TGCGCCAGCAGCCAGCAGGGGACTTCGAGGGAGCAGTACTTC.

The genes are TRBV6-6 and TRBJ1-2; tentative D call: TRBD1 (6 bases). The CDR3 runs to 12 residues. The germline V and J ends were trimmed by 6 bases and 8 bases, with 13 bases remaining between them. Germline V gives CDR1 MNHNY, CDR2 SVGAGI (reference sequence). CDR3 DNA sequence: TGTGCCAGCAGCTCTGAGGGGGGCGGCTACACCTTC. Translation: CASSSEGGGYTF.

The CDR3 region has the DNA TGTGCCAGCAGCCCCGAGGAGTCCGGGGAGCTGTTTTTT. This gives the protein CASSPEESGELFF. This rearrangement joins TRBV11-3 to TRBJ2-2; no reliable D call. The germline CDR1 and CDR2 sequences are SGHNT and YENEEA. The CDR3 runs to 13 residues. V was pared by 5 bases and J by 6 bases, with 10 bases between.

CDR3 residues: CASGGRGYEQYF. CDR3 sequence (DNA): TGTGCCAGTGGGGGCAGGGGTTACGAGCAGTACTTC. The rearrangement links TRBV7-9 to TRBJ2-7, with D possibly matching TRBD1 (6 bases). The germline CDR1 and CDR2 sequences are SEHNR and FQNEAQ (reference sequence). Trimming stripped 9 bases from V and 4 bases from J, with 13 bases between. CDR3 size: 12 residues.

The CDR3 region is CASSLGTLAGLGDEQFF. In DNA form, the CDR3 reads TGCGCCAGCAGCTTGGGTACCCTAGCGGGATTGGGGGATGAGCAGTTCTTC. The rearrangement links TRBV5-1 to TRBJ2-1; TRBD2 agrees at 9 bases. V lost 0 bases and J lost 8; bases outside the gene matches: 12. The CDR3 totals 17 residues. Germline CDR1 and CDR2: SGHRS and YFSETQ. The full variable domain, its missing parts supplied by reference TRBV5-1 and TRBJ2-1, is KAGVTQTPRYLIKTRGQQVTLSCSPISGHRSVSWYQQTPGQGLQFLFEYFSETQRNKGNFPGRFSGRQFSNSRSEMNVSTLELGDSALYLCASSLGTLAGLGDEQFFGPGTRLTVL.

The chain is built from TRBV4-3 and TRBJ2-1, with TRBD1 matching 10 bases. V was pared by 3 bases and J by 9 bases, with 2 bases of the junction left unmatched. There are 13 residues in the CDR3. Germline V gene sequence: CDR1 LGHNA, CDR2 YSLEER. The CDR3 coding sequence is TGCGCCAGCAGCCAGGGACAGGGGCGTGAGCAGTTCTTC. Encoded protein: CASSQGQGREQFF.

In the case of this clone: At one end, the junction sequence differs from germline, possibly due to a read error. The V gene is TRBV7-9, the J gene TRBJ2-7; D might be TRBD1 or TRBD2, each matching 5 bases. Per germline, CDR1 SEHNR and CDR2 FQNEAQ (reference sequence). The CDR3 loop spans 15 amino acids. CDR3 protein: CASSLLGDTTSEEYF. DNA of the CDR3: TGTGCCAGCAGCCTCTTGGGGGATACTACGAGCGAGGAGTACTTC.

The chain has TRBV5-1 and TRBJ2-2, with 8 nucleotides matching TRBD2. This CDR3 is built from 16 residues. With V trimmed by 4 bases and J by 1 base, 6 bases remained unmatched. Germline V gives CDR1 SGHRS, CDR2 YFSETQ. CDR3 sequence: CASSPRREGNTGELFF. The CDR3, as DNA: TGCGCCAGCAGCCCCCGCCGGGAGGGGAACACCGGGGAGCTGTTTTTT.

J is TRBJ1-5 and V is TRBV2; 7 bases fit TRBD1. Looked up from germline, CDR1 is SNHLY and CDR2 is FYNNEI. Trimming cost V 6 bases and J 6 bases; bases outside gene matches: 5. CDR3 size: 13 residues. CDR3 DNA: TGTGCCAGCAGACAGGGGATGGGTCAGCCCCAGCATTTT. Amino acids: CASRQGMGQPQHF.

This chain uses TRBV18 with TRBJ2-1, with 7 bases lining up with TRBD1. The CDR3 is 11 amino acids. The germline gives CDR1 KGHSH, CDR2 LQKENI. V lost 6 bases to trimming and J lost 16 bases; unmatched junction nucleotides: 9. CDR3 nucleotide sequence: TGTGCCAGCTCGCCCGGGACAGCAATCTTCTTC. Translation: CASSPGTAIFF.

This chain links TRBV5-6 with TRBJ1-3, with D possibly matching TRBD1 (5 bases). The CDR3 loop spans 15 amino acids. Germline CDR1 is SGHDT and CDR2 is YYEEEE. V gave up 2 bases and J gave up 2 bases, with 11 bases separating them. The CDR3: CASSLRGLAGNTIYF. The CDR3 DNA sequence: TGTGCCAGCAGCTTAAGGGGTTTGGCTGGAAACACCATATATTTT.

This clone appeared once. The genes are TRBV5-1 and TRBJ2-5; 9 positions match TRBD1. Trimming at V came to 3 bases and at J to 4 bases, leaving 7 bases not matched to a gene. This CDR3 spans 15 amino acids. Germline V gene sequence: CDR1 SGHRS, CDR2 YFSETQ. In DNA, the CDR3 is TGCGCCAGCAGCTCCAAGACAGGGGGTGTAGAGACCCAGTACTTC. This sequence encodes CASSSKTGGVETQYF.

This chain joins TRBV2 and TRBJ2-7, with 9 bases fitting TRBD1. The V and J ends lost 6 bases and 4 bases, in that order; junction bases with no gene match: 7. CDR1 is SNHLY, CDR2 FYNNEI, per germline. This CDR3 is 14 amino acids long. DNA of the CDR3: TGTGCCAGCAGGAAGGGACAGGGCCCATACGAGCAGTACTTC. Translation gives CASRKGQGPYEQYF.

The rearrangement uses TRBV2 and TRBJ2-5; possibly TRBD1 for D (6 bases). The CDR3 has 13 residues. V was trimmed by 6 bases and J by 4 bases, leaving 12 bases between them. Germline V gene data show CDR1 as SNHLY and CDR2 as FYNNEI. The chain's CDR3 is CASRPTGVETQYF. CDR3 sequence (DNA): TGTGCCAGCAGGCCGACAGGTGTAGAGACCCAGTACTTC.

V and J are TRBV7-2 and TRBJ2-7, with D possibly TRBD2 on 5 matching bases. Germline lookup yields CDR1 SGHTA and CDR2 FQGNSA. V lost 1 base and J lost 4, with 20 bases in between. The CDR3 runs 17 residues. The CDR3 DNA follows: TGTGCCAGCAGCTTAGTCGCCGACGGCAATTTAGCGTACGAGCAGTACTTC. Protein sequence: CASSLVADGNLAYEQYF.

V gene TRBV5-1 combines with J gene TRBJ2-7; 8 positions agree with TRBD1. J lost 3 bases, V lost 3 bases, and 5 bases had no gene match. This CDR3 has 14 residues. Germline CDR1 and CDR2: SGHRS and YFSETQ. The CDR3 spells CASSWTGNDYEQYF. The CDR3 DNA sequence: TGCGCCAGCAGCTGGACAGGGAACGACTACGAGCAGTACTTC.

The chain links TRBV28 to TRBJ1-2, with D tentatively TRBD1 (5 bases). Deletions cut 3 bases from V and 2 bases from J, with 13 bases between. Germline CDR1 MDHEN, CDR2 SYDVKM. The CDR3 contains 15 residues. CDR3 loop: CASSLGGSINYGYTF. The CDR3 DNA sequence: TGTGCCAGCAGTTTGGGGGGAAGTATAAACTATGGCTACACCTTC.

The J gene is TRBJ2-7, the V gene TRBV6-1; D is unresolved. From germline, CDR1 is MNHNS and CDR2 SASEGT. The CDR3 covers 11 residues. The V gene lost 8 bases and the J gene lost 4 bases, with 9 bases spanning the gap. CDR3 loop: CASGNRYEQYF. The CDR3 DNA reads TGTGCCAGCGGGAACCGATACGAGCAGTACTTC.

This chain uses TRBV18 with TRBJ1-5; maybe TRBD1 (5 bases). CDR1 and CDR2 (germline): KGHSH, LQKENI. CDR3 length equals 15 residues. V was cut by 6 bases and J by 0 bases, with 12 bases left in between. The CDR3 DNA follows: TGTGCCAGCTCCGAGGGGCATTATAGCAATCAGCCCCAGCATTTT. Its protein product is CASSEGHYSNQPQHF.

The chain is built from TRBV18 and TRBJ1-2; TRBD1 agrees at 7 bases. The CDR3 runs 13 residues. V shed 6 bases and J 5 bases; nucleotides not matched to a gene: 6. The germline CDR1 and CDR2 sequences are KGHSH and LQKENI. CDR3 residues: CASSSKQGYGYTF. The CDR3 coding sequence is TGTGCCAGCTCGTCAAAACAGGGGTATGGCTACACCTTC.

The chain couples TRBV10-3 to TRBJ1-1, with no clear D. Germline CDR1 and CDR2: ENHRY and SYGVKD. Trimming removed 4 bases from V and 11 bases from J, with 17 bases in between. The CDR3 is 13 amino acids. CDR3 bases: TGTGCCATCAGTGGCTTCGACGCGGCCTACGCTTTCTTT. It yields the protein CAISGFDAAYAFF.

This rearrangement joins TRBV25-1 to TRBJ2-7; D possibly corresponds to TRBD1 (6 bases). Germline V gene lookup returns CDR1 MGHDK and CDR2 SYGVNS. V lost 4 bases and J lost 1, with 14 bases in between. The CDR3 totals 15 residues. The CDR3 DNA is TGTGCCAGCAGTGGGTCCGGACAGCCTTCCTACGAGCAGTACTTC. Encoded protein: CASSGSGQPSYEQYF.